These 28 T cell receptor beta chains originate from one sample sequenced in a study of CD4 T cells in relation to SARS-CoV-2 and coronaviruses. The repertoire was sequenced with immunoSEQ multiplex PCR; TCRdb's copy has only in-frame clones and lacks some. Of 20,000 to 25,000 clones listed, 74% were seen once; the top ten hold around 12%. Their specific antigens are unknown. CD4+ T cells from unexposed donors were obtained before the COVID-19 pandemic (2011-2018). CD4+ T cells were isolated from the cells after around 10 days of culture. The sample was CD4+ T cells from PBMCs, cultured in vitro. The receptors stem from a human donor in good health.

This sequence joins TRBV24-1 and TRBJ1-2; 7 bases are shared with TRBD1. The CDR3 consists of 16 residues. Germline loops: CDR1 KGHDR, CDR2 SFDVKD. V lost 7 bases, J lost 6 bases, and 16 bases stayed unmatched. This CDR3 reads CATSAGTDPTRNGYTF. In DNA, the CDR3 is TGTGCCACCAGCGCCGGGACAGATCCTACCCGGAATGGCTACACCTTC.

The rearrangement uses TRBV14 and TRBJ1-6, with a weak D call TRBD1 (6 bases). The CDR3 is 19 amino acids. The germline gives CDR1 SGHDN, CDR2 FVKESK. V was clipped by 4 bases and J by 6 bases, with 25 bases between them. The CDR3 nucleotides read TGTGCCAGCAGCCCGAGGGGGGTTTCTACCGTTCCCCTTAATTCACCCCTCCACTTT. Residues: CASSPRGVSTVPLNSPLHF.

The table lists this clone with a few counts. J is TRBJ1-1 and V is TRBV7-2; tentative D call: TRBD1 (5 bases). V was trimmed by 5 bases and J by 1 base, leaving 14 bases between them. The CDR3 totals 15 residues. Germline V gene sequence: CDR1 SGHTA, CDR2 FQGNSA. CDR3 sequence reads: CASSPRGAENTEAFF. CDR3 coding DNA: TGTGCCAGCAGCCCCCGCGGGGCCGAGAACACTGAAGCTTTCTTT.

This chain connects TRBV3-1 (or the pseudogene TRBV3-2) to TRBJ1-2; D is ambiguous. The CDR3 extends over 14 amino acids. V dropped 8 bases and J dropped 5 bases, with 18 bases sitting between them. CDR1 and CDR2 from the germline V gene are LGHDT and YNNKEL (reference sequence). The CDR3 is CASREGEFPYGYTF. Here the CDR3 DNA reads TGTGCCAGCCGCGAGGGAGAATTTCCGTATGGCTACACCTTC.

Worth noting for this clone: The same CDR3 is also encoded by other DNA sequences in this sample. The chain carries TRBV6-6 and TRBJ2-5; tentatively, D is TRBD2 (5 bases). The length of the CDR3 is 13 residues. Trimming pared 6 bases from V and 3 bases from J, leaving 11 bases between. Germline lookup yields CDR1 MNHNY and CDR2 SVGAGI (reference sequence). The CDR3 sequence is CASRRTAEETQYF. The CDR3 bases are TGTGCCAGCAGACGCACAGCGGAAGAGACCCAGTACTTC.

The gene calls are TRBV19 and TRBJ1-5, with a possible D match to TRBD1 (6 bases). CDR3 length equals 16 residues. V was trimmed by 5 bases and J by 1 base, leaving 15 bases between them. The germline CDR1 and CDR2 sequences are LNHDA and SQIVND (reference sequence). The CDR3 DNA sequence: TGTGCCAGTAGTCTCCTAACAGGGTCGAGCAATCAGCCCCAGCATTTT. Translated, it gives CASSLLTGSSNQPQHF.

V is TRBV18 and J is TRBJ2-2; the D gene is possibly TRBD1 (6 bases). V gave up 4 bases and J gave up 1 base, with 10 bases separating them. CDR1 and CDR2 (germline): KGHSH, LQKENI. There are 15 residues in the CDR3. The CDR3 DNA is TGTGCCAGCTCACGAGGACAGAAGAACACCGGGGAGCTGTTTTTT. This sequence encodes CASSRGQKNTGELFF.

The chain employs TRBV11-1 and TRBJ2-2; TRBD2 is a possible D gene (5 bases). The V gene's germline CDR1 is SGHAT and CDR2 FQDESV (reference sequence). Trimming removed 5 bases at V and 4 bases at J, with 14 bases between. This CDR3 has 15 amino acids. The CDR3 nucleotides are TGTGCCAGCAGCCACGGTGGGAGTTCCACCGGGGAGCTGTTTTTT. Protein: CASSHGGSSTGELFF.

The chain has TRBV28 and TRBJ1-1; 8 bases are a match to TRBD1. The CDR3 has 14 residues. The V gene's germline CDR1 is MDHEN and CDR2 SYDVKM. Trimming at V came to 5 bases and at J to 5 bases, leaving 7 bases not matched to a gene. In DNA, the CDR3 is TGTGCCAGCAGTGAAAAAGACAGGGGAACTGAAGCTTTCTTT. It yields the protein CASSEKDRGTEAFF.

The chain carries TRBV28 and TRBJ1-5, with D uncertain. Germline CDR1 and CDR2: MDHEN and SYDVKM. V lost 4 bases, J lost 0 bases, and 10 bases lay in between. The CDR3 extends over 15 amino acids. CDR3: CASSSQPNSNQPQHF. The CDR3 DNA reads TGTGCCAGCAGTTCACAGCCCAATAGCAATCAGCCCCAGCATTTT.

The chain employs TRBV4-1 and TRBJ2-6; 10 positions match TRBD1. CDR3 length equals 18 residues. CDR1 MGHRA and CDR2 YSYEKL come from the germline V gene. The ends lost 1 base at V and 2 bases at J; junction bases unmatched: 5. CDR3 nucleotides: TGCGCCAGCAGCCAAGGACAGGGGGCCTCAACTGGGGCCAACGTCCTGACTTTC. Translating it yields CASSQGQGASTGANVLTF.

This clone was counted a single time. V gene TRBV2 combines with J gene TRBJ1-2; 9 bases line up with TRBD1. CDR3 length: 14 amino acids. Germline V gene sequence: CDR1 SNHLY, CDR2 FYNNEI. The ends lost 3 bases at V and 4 bases at J; junction bases unmatched: 3. The CDR3 DNA sequence: TGTGCCAGCAGTGACCCGGGACAGGGCTATGGCTACACCTTC. It encodes CASSDPGQGYGYTF.

The gene calls are TRBV11-2 and TRBJ1-4; D not certain. V was clipped by 1 base and J by 11 bases, with 17 bases between them. The CDR3 length is 15 residues. The germline V gene encodes CDR1 SGHAT and CDR2 FQNNGV. The DNA of the CDR3 is TGTGCCAGCAGCTTAGCCCCTATTATTTCCGGCAAACTGTTTTTT. It codes for CASSLAPIISGKLFF.

The chain combines TRBV20-1 with TRBJ2-5, with a possible D match to TRBD2 (5 bases). The CDR3 runs to 11 residues. In germline, CDR1 is DFQATT, CDR2 SNEGSKA (reference sequence). Deletions cut 4 bases from V and 4 bases from J, with 7 bases between. Here the CDR3 reads CSAKAGETQYF. The CDR3 nucleotides are TGCAGTGCTAAGGCGGGAGAGACCCAGTACTTC.

V is TRBV6-5 and J is TRBJ2-7, with 9 bases identical to TRBD1. Germline CDR1 reads MNHEY; CDR2 reads SVGAGI. The CDR3 is 16 residues long. The trim removed 0 bases at V and 3 bases at J, leaving 6 bases unmatched. CDR3 bases: TGTGCCAGCAGTTACTCGAAACAGGGGGCGGGCTACGAGCAGTACTTC. Its translation: CASSYSKQGAGYEQYF.

The rearrangement joins TRBV28 to TRBJ1-3; D unclear. Trimming took off 6 bases at V and 3 bases at J, with 15 bases between the two ends. The CDR3 consists of 15 residues. Germline V lookup: CDR1 MDHEN, CDR2 SYDVKM. Here the CDR3 DNA reads TGTGCCAGCAGCCCCGCCTCGGGGTTTGGAAACACCATATATTTT. This gives the protein CASSPASGFGNTIYF.

In DNA form, the CDR3 reads TGTGCCAGCAGCCCGACTCCGGGGACCTATAATTCACCCCTCCACTTT. Protein: CASSPTPGTYNSPLHF. The chain combines TRBV3-1 (or the pseudogene TRBV3-2) with TRBJ1-6; D unresolved. Trimming stripped 4 bases from V and 2 bases from J, with 12 bases between. There are 16 residues in the CDR3. In germline, CDR1 is LGHDT, CDR2 YNNKEL (reference sequence).

In the case of this clone: A junction end diverges from the germline sequence, so it may reflect a read error. V and J are TRBV29-1 and TRBJ2-1; possibly TRBD2 for D (5 bases). CDR1 and CDR2 (germline): SQVTM, ANQGSEA. The CDR3 is 15 amino acids. CDR3 DNA: TGCAGCGTTGAAGGGGCGGGTGCTTTATCGAGCCCCCCGGTCTTC. Translating gives CSVEGAGALSSPPVF.

This clone was detected only a few times. In nucleotides, the CDR3 is TGTGCCACCACTAGCGGGATAGGCAATGAGCAGTTCTTC. It encodes CATTSGIGNEQFF. The gene calls are TRBV24-1 and TRBJ2-1, with TRBD2 identical over 9 bases. CDR3 length: 13 amino acids. The V gene end was trimmed by 8 bases and the J gene end by 6 bases; junction bases not matched to a gene: 4. Germline-derived CDR1 and CDR2 are KGHDR and SFDVKD.

V and J are TRBV19 and TRBJ2-7; D is unresolved. Trimming removed 5 bases at V and 0 bases at J, with 11 bases between. The CDR3 length is 14 residues. Germline V CDR1 and CDR2: LNHDA, SQIVND (reference sequence). The CDR3 region is CASSPRAISYEQYF. CDR3 DNA sequence: TGTGCCAGTAGTCCAAGGGCCATCTCCTACGAGCAGTACTTC.

This clone was seen only a few times. The J gene is TRBJ2-7, the V gene TRBV6-5; 7 positions agree with TRBD2. CDR3 length: 12 residues. V was clipped by 10 bases and J by 1 base; unmatched bases: 4. The germline V gene encodes CDR1 MNHEY and CDR2 SVGAGI. CDR3 in amino acids: CATGTTSYEQYF. CDR3 coding DNA: TGTGCCACCGGGACTACATCCTACGAGCAGTACTTC.

This clone turned up a few times. V and J are TRBV27 and TRBJ1-6; 7 bases map to TRBD1. Trimming at V came to 5 bases and at J to 10 bases, leaving 14 bases not matched to a gene. The CDR3 is 16 residues long. In germline, CDR1 is MNHEY, CDR2 SMNVEV (reference sequence). Written as DNA, the CDR3 is TGTGCCAGCAGTAAATCTCGACAGGGTTTAAGGTCACCCCTCCACTTT. It is translated as CASSKSRQGLRSPLHF.

V is TRBV24-1 and J is TRBJ2-5; TRBD1 might be the D (6 bases). V shed 2 bases and J shed 3 bases, with 12 bases lying between them. Germline CDR1 reads KGHDR; CDR2 reads SFDVKD. The CDR3 covers 15 residues. The CDR3 sequence is CATSDSGTPEETQYF. Written as DNA, the CDR3 is TGTGCCACCAGTGATTCCGGGACACCAGAAGAGACCCAGTACTTC.

The chain is built from TRBV5-1 and TRBJ2-7, with D possibly being TRBD2 (7 bases). Trimming stripped 4 bases from V and 7 bases from J, with 15 bases between. Germline V gene data show CDR1 as SGHRS and CDR2 as YFSETQ. The CDR3 contains 13 residues. For the CDR3, the DNA is TGCGCCAGCAGCCAGGGGCTGGGAGGGGAGCAGTACTTC. Amino acids: CASSQGLGGEQYF.

The chain employs TRBV3-1 (or the pseudogene TRBV3-2) and TRBJ2-6; D remains unclear. Germline CDR1 LGHDT, CDR2 YNNKEL (reference sequence). This CDR3 is built from 18 residues. Between the trimmed V and J ends, which lost 0 bases and 0 bases, there was a span of 12 bases. The CDR3 nucleotides are TGTGCCAGCAGCCAAGAAGTCGCGGTTTACTCTGGGGCCAACGTCCTGACTTTC. Its protein is CASSQEVAVYSGANVLTF.

This rearrangement joins TRBV18 to TRBJ1-5; tentative D call: TRBD1 (5 bases). The V gene lost 11 bases and the J gene lost 2 bases, with 7 bases spanning the gap. CDR1 is KGHSH, CDR2 LQKENI, per germline. The CDR3 is 11 amino acids. The CDR3: CAGGGNQPQHF. As DNA, the CDR3 is TGTGCCGGGGGGGGCAATCAGCCCCAGCATTTT.

This rearrangement joins TRBV12-5 to TRBJ1-5; 9 bases are shared with TRBD1. Germline CDR1 LGHNT, CDR2 FRNRAP. The CDR3 covers 15 residues. Trimming removed 1 base from V and 3 bases from J; junction bases left unmatched: 1. The CDR3 region has the DNA TGTGCTAGTGGTTTGGGACAGGGGGACAATCAGCCCCAGCATTTT. Protein sequence: CASGLGQGDNQPQHF. The variable domain in full, with the rest retrieved from reference TRBV12-5 and TRBJ1-5, is DARVTQTPRHKVTEMGQEVTMRCQPILGHNTVFWYRQTMMQGLELLAYFRNRAPLDDSGMPKDRFSAEMPDATLATLKIQPSEPRDSAVYFCASGLGQGDNQPQHFGDGTRLSIL.

This rearrangement joins TRBV10-1 to TRBJ1-5, with unresolved D. CDR1 and CDR2 (germline): WNHNN, SYGVQD (reference sequence). V shed 2 bases and J shed 1 base, with 0 bases lying between them. CDR3 size: 12 residues. For the CDR3, the DNA is TGCGCCAGCAGTGAGAGCAATCAGCCCCAGCATTTT. Its translation: CASSESNQPQHF.